The 18 T cell receptor beta chains in this list originate from one sample, sequenced in a study of shared clonotypes between healthy human individuals. Naive CD8 cells lacked CD45RO, underwent positive selection for CCR7 and left out terminally differentiated effector memory CD45RA+ cells. The table came from immunoSEQ multiplex PCR; TCRdb's copy has only in-frame clones and leaves some out. The sample consists of millions of clones, 85% to 95% of them appearing once. Sequencing was done on a sample of naive CD8+ T cells from PBMCs. Receptors originate from a man aged 18 to 30 in good health. Some clones in this sample may be carry-over from other donors' samples.

The J gene is TRBJ2-7, the V gene TRBV7-9; TRBD1 aligns across 10 bases. From germline, CDR1 is SEHNR and CDR2 FQNEAQ (reference sequence). The V segment lost 4 bases and the J segment 3 bases; nucleotides outside the gene matches: 3. The CDR3 contains 14 residues. The CDR3 sequence is CASSYDRGLYEQYF. DNA for the CDR3: TGTGCCAGCAGCTATGACAGGGGGCTCTACGAGCAGTACTTC.

The J gene is TRBJ2-5, the V gene TRBV11-2; weak D call: TRBD2 (5 bases). This CDR3 region has 15 residues. The ends were cut back, 1 base at V and 4 bases at J, with 13 bases in the middle. Germline-derived CDR1 and CDR2 are SGHAT and FQNNGV. CDR3 bases: TGTGCCAGCAGCTTAGTTCGAGCGGAAGGAGAGACCCAGTACTTC. Its translation: CASSLVRAEGETQYF.

This chain joins TRBV5-1 and TRBJ2-1; 8 bases line up with TRBD2. Germline CDR1 and CDR2: SGHRS and YFSETQ. The V and J ends lost 1 base and 5 bases, in that order; junction bases with no gene match: 2. The CDR3 totals 14 residues. CDR3 DNA sequence: TGCGCCAGCAGCTTGCGGGAGGGACACAATGAGCAGTTCTTC. Translation gives CASSLREGHNEQFF. Complete variable domain (other parts from reference TRBV5-1 and TRBJ2-1): KAGVTQTPRYLIKTRGQQVTLSCSPISGHRSVSWYQQTPGQGLQFLFEYFSETQRNKGNFPGRFSGRQFSNSRSEMNVSTLELGDSALYLCASSLREGHNEQFFGPGTRLTVL.

The chain is built from TRBV13 and TRBJ1-3; D is possibly TRBD1 (5 bases). Germline loops: CDR1 PRHDT, CDR2 FYEKMQ (reference sequence). V was cut by 6 bases and J by 5 bases, with 8 bases left in between. The CDR3 is 12 amino acids. The CDR3 here is CASRAGRNTIYF. The CDR3 DNA reads as TGTGCCAGCAGGGCAGGGAGAAACACCATATATTTT.

A remark on this clone: This specimen includes other DNA sequences encoding the same CDR3. The chain recombines TRBV6-1 with TRBJ2-7; the D call may be TRBD1 or TRBD2 (6 bases each). The CDR3 is 13 residues long. Trimming removed 1 base from V and 5 bases from J, with 9 bases in between. The germline V gene has CDR1 MNHNS and CDR2 SASEGT. The CDR3 DNA follows: TGTGCCAGCAGTGAAGGACGGGGGCACGAGCAGTACTTC. Translation: CASSEGRGHEQYF.

About this clone itself: The same CDR3 is also encoded by other DNA sequences in this sample. The chain uses TRBV5-1 and TRBJ2-1; D remains unclear. The CDR3 covers 12 residues. Germline V gene lookup returns CDR1 SGHRS and CDR2 YFSETQ. Trimming cost V 0 bases and J 7 bases, with 5 bases left between them. CDR3 in amino acids: CASSLGRNEQFF. Written as DNA, the CDR3 is TGCGCCAGCAGCTTGGGGCGGAATGAGCAGTTCTTC. The full variable domain, rest sourced from reference TRBV5-1 and TRBJ2-1, is KAGVTQTPRYLIKTRGQQVTLSCSPISGHRSVSWYQQTPGQGLQFLFEYFSETQRNKGNFPGRFSGRQFSNSRSEMNVSTLELGDSALYLCASSLGRNEQFFGPGTRLTVL.

The chain employs TRBV27 and TRBJ2-1, with 8 bases fitting TRBD2. CDR1 and CDR2 from the germline V gene are MNHEY and SMNVEV (reference sequence). The CDR3 consists of 15 residues. The V segment lost 6 bases and the J segment 8 bases; nucleotides outside the gene matches: 12. The CDR3, as DNA: TGTGCCAGCAGGCGCAAATTAGCGGGACTGGATGAGCAGTTCTTC. Its protein product is CASRRKLAGLDEQFF.

This chain's CDR3 is CATSRGPGLAGPSTGELFF. DNA for the CDR3: TGTGCCACCAGCAGAGGCCCAGGACTAGCGGGGCCTAGCACCGGGGAGCTGTTTTTT. J is TRBJ2-2 and V is TRBV15, with 12 bases fitting TRBD2. The germline gives CDR1 LNHNV, CDR2 YYDKDF (reference sequence). This CDR3 comprises 19 residues. Trimming cost V 1 base and J 4 bases; bases outside gene matches: 10.

The genes are TRBV30 and TRBJ1-5; TRBD1 might be the D (5 bases). The CDR3 loop spans 14 amino acids. V gave up 2 bases and J gave up 6 bases, with 14 bases separating them. CDR1 and CDR2 (germline): GTSNPN, SVGIG (reference sequence). The CDR3 sequence is CAWSLRGWSQPQHF. The CDR3 DNA reads TGTGCCTGGAGTCTCCGGGGGTGGAGTCAGCCCCAGCATTTT.

With regard to this clone: Other DNA variants within this sample encode the same CDR3. The genes are TRBV27 and TRBJ2-7; 10 nucleotides line up with TRBD2. V was pared by 6 bases and J by 6 bases, with 8 bases of the junction left unmatched. This CDR3 spans 14 amino acids. The germline V gene encodes CDR1 MNHEY and CDR2 SMNVEV (reference sequence). The CDR3 here is CASSQLAGAGEQYF. The CDR3 DNA reads TGTGCCAGCAGCCAGCTAGCGGGAGCCGGCGAGCAGTACTTC.

The J gene is TRBJ2-7, the V gene TRBV11-3; TRBD2 matches 14 bases. Germline V gives CDR1 SGHNT, CDR2 YENEEA. The CDR3 length is 16 residues. V lost 4 bases, J lost 2 bases, and 4 bases stayed unmatched. This chain's CDR3 is CASSSGTSGSPYEQYF. In DNA form, the CDR3 reads TGTGCCAGCAGCTCAGGGACTAGCGGGAGTCCCTACGAGCAGTACTTC.

V gene TRBV28 combines with J gene TRBJ2-7; 9 nucleotides line up with TRBD1. Germline assignment: CDR1 MDHEN and CDR2 SYDVKM. V lost 1 base, J lost 7 bases, and 17 bases stayed unmatched. The CDR3 consists of 18 residues. This CDR3 is CASSLFIRGTGRRIEQYF. Here the CDR3 DNA reads TGTGCCAGCAGTTTATTTATCAGGGGGACAGGGCGGCGTATAGAGCAGTACTTC.

The genes are TRBV25-1 and TRBJ2-5; TRBD2 matches 10 bases. Germline CDR1 reads MGHDK; CDR2 reads SYGVNS. This CDR3 region has 16 residues. Trimming cost V 2 bases and J 5 bases; bases outside gene matches: 8. The CDR3 here is CASSEKLAGLLETQYF. As DNA, the CDR3 is TGTGCCAGCAGTGAAAAACTAGCGGGACTTTTGGAGACCCAGTACTTC.

This chain uses TRBV19 with TRBJ1-1, with 8 bases aligning to TRBD1. V lost 5 bases to trimming and J lost 0 bases; unmatched junction nucleotides: 8. The CDR3 is made up of 16 amino acids. Germline lookup yields CDR1 LNHDA and CDR2 SQIVND (reference sequence). CDR3 coding DNA: TGTGCCAGTAGTCCCAACCCGGACAGGGTGAACACTGAAGCTTTCTTT. The encoded protein is CASSPNPDRVNTEAFF.

The table lists this clone with a count of one. The J gene is TRBJ2-7, the V gene TRBV5-6, with D uncertain. In germline, CDR1 is SGHDT, CDR2 YYEEEE. Trimming shortened V by 3 bases and J by 0 bases, and 13 bases separated the two germline ends. This CDR3 has 15 residues. The CDR3 coding sequence is TGTGCCAGCAGCTCCTGGACGGAGAGCTCCTACGAGCAGTACTTC. It is translated as CASSSWTESSYEQYF.

V and J are TRBV6-1 and TRBJ1-1; no clear D. Trimming took 6 bases from V and 7 from J, leaving 15 bases between them. The CDR3 is 13 amino acids. CDR1 is MNHNS, CDR2 SASEGT, per germline. Written as DNA, the CDR3 is TGTGCCAGCAGGCAAAGACTGGGGAATGAAGCTTTCTTT. This translates into CASRQRLGNEAFF.

The chain employs TRBV10-3 and TRBJ2-7; TRBD1 agrees at 10 bases. This CDR3 is 15 amino acids long. Germline CDR1 reads ENHRY; CDR2 reads SYGVKD. The V and J ends lost 7 bases and 5 bases, in that order; junction bases with no gene match: 11. The DNA for the CDR3 is TGTGCCATCAATCAGGGACAGGGGACGCTGGACGAGCAGTACTTC. Amino acid sequence: CAINQGQGTLDEQYF.

This chain joins TRBV4-1 and TRBJ2-7, with TRBD2 matching over 10 bases. Germline CDR1 MGHRA, CDR2 YSYEKL. The junction had 10 bases not matched to a gene; V was cut back by 1 base and J by 4 bases. The CDR3 has 17 residues. CDR3 sequence: CASSQVGWASGSYEQYF. The CDR3 DNA reads TGCGCCAGCAGCCAAGTGGGCTGGGCTAGCGGGAGTTACGAGCAGTACTTC.